This TCR beta chain was recovered during a study of vaccination and CD4 T cells after COVID-19. Across the study: Convalescent participants consisted of six males and four females, two being Hispanic.

Cultured CD4+ T cell DNA underwent sequencing with the Oncomine TCR Beta short-read assay. Once CD4+ T cells had been cultured, genomic DNA was extracted from them. TCRdb re-called the PCR reads with MiXCR, one entry per CDR3 protein. In the table there are tens of thousands of distinct CDR3 sequences, roughly 43% of which are singletons. Time point defined: late sampling 161 to 241 days after vaccination in a few convalescent patients. Described treatment: roughly 10-day PBMC culture with coronavirus spike peptide pools or control peptides (ViraFEST assay). Positive PCR tests came between March and December 2020, ahead of the US Alpha, Beta and Delta variants. Worth noting for this clonotype: Its matching antigen is unknown.

V lost 5 bases and J 1 base, leaving 15 bases between the germline ends. Germline V gene data show CDR1 as SGHTA and CDR2 as FQGNSA. This CDR3 has 15 amino acids. The TCR was taken from a human donor who had recovered from COVID-19. The genes are TRBV7-2 and TRBJ2-7; a possible D gene is TRBD2 (6 bases). The source material was CD4+ T cells from blood, cultured in vitro, sampled about 7 months after SARS-CoV-2 vaccination. The CDR3 region is CASSPPGGISYEQYF. The CDR3 bases are TGTGCCAGCAGCCCCCCCGGCGGGATATCCTACGAGCAGTACTTC.